This T cell receptor (beta chain) is drawn from a study of vaccination and CD4 T cells after COVID-19 (dated by TCRdb to the early 2020s). Background on the whole study: SARS-CoV-2 positivity had been established in the convalescent patients by nasal swab PCR, and mild disease was recorded in nine of these patients and severe disease in one. In the convalescent cohort there were six males and four females, among whom were two Hispanic individuals, seven Caucasians, two Asians and one multiracial person. Each participant got two doses of either the Pfizer-BioNTech BNT162b2 vaccine (n=8) or the Moderna mRNA-1273 vaccine (n=2). Post-COVID blood samples were collected from convalescent patients a median of approximately 100 days after diagnosis, with a range of roughly 30 to 170 days. The time from the second vaccine dose to post-vaccine blood sampling had a median of approximately 72 days and ranged from about 14 to 250 days. Culture stimuli were overlapping spike peptide pools from SARS-CoV-2 and from the common cold coronaviruses HCoV-NL63, HCoV-OC43 and HCoV-229E. As controls, cultures received a CEFX viral epitope pool (the positive control), an HIV-1 Nef peptide pool (the negative control), or no peptide at all. In approximately eleven COVID-19 convalescent patients and a handful of infection-naive healthy vaccine recipients, the spike-specific CD4+ TCR repertoire before mRNA vaccination was compared with the repertoire after mRNA vaccination. Study-wide findings and limitations: Of the vaccine-specific clones found in convalescent patients, nearly all (304 of 307) were mono-reactive for SARS-CoV-2 spike instead of being cross-reactive with common cold coronaviruses. The study included relatively few convalescent patients and did not analyze early timepoints after natural infection. Among the post-vaccine SARS-CoV-2-reactive clones in convalescent patients, a median 86.3% showed up only after vaccination, which suggests vaccine-specific priming. An increase in the median number of SARS-CoV-2-reactive clonotypes from 20 to 25 after infection to 35 to 40 after vaccination was observed, but the change was not found to be significant.

The receptor library was made with PCR. DNA from cultured CD4+ T cells was subjected to TCR sequencing with the Oncomine TCR Beta short-read assay at the Johns Hopkins FTIC core. The QIAamp micro DNA kit was used to extract genomic DNA from the cultured CD4+ T cells. Oncomine TCR Beta libraries made from cultured CD4+ T cells were pooled using unique dual indexes and sequenced on an Illumina iSeq 100. On the study's bioinformatics: Non-productive sequences were removed, and CDR3s that did not start with C, did not end with F or W, or were shorter than 7 amino acids were discarded. Antigen-specific clonotypes were identified using the MANAFEST web application through comparison of peptide-stimulated wells with reference and other culture wells. To be called positive, a clone needed an FDR below 0.05, an odds ratio above 5, and a productive frequency above 0.1% in at least two of three replicate wells. A clonotype was classed as cross-reactive if the clonotype showed significant expansion both in SARS-CoV-2 spike wells and in at least one common cold coronavirus spike condition. CDR3 homology was assessed with Levenshtein distances (stringdist) and unrooted phylogenetic trees (ape) in R version 3.6.1. In-frame beta chains were kept once TCRdb had trimmed the public reads at Q25 with fastp and called clones with MiXCR. Rows are combined by CDR3 protein, so each entry shows the most common genes and DNA. TCRdb assigned the V and J calls; the authors' analysis was not used. In this sample the table shows 6,500 to 8,500 distinct CDR3 sequences, 73% of which occur a single time. Together, the top ten hold over 15% of the sample.

Trimming accounts for 6 bases at V and 5 bases at J, while the number of junction bases matched to no gene is 3. Looking up the germline V gene (reference sequence) yields CDR1 DFQATT and CDR2 SNEGSKA. Reading from cysteine to phenylalanine, the CDR3 counts 13 amino acids. Only CDR3 DNA remains: 39 bases, in frame from the first base. In the paper's terms, the treatment or condition label means: 10-day PBMC culture with coronavirus spike peptide pools or control peptides (ViraFEST assay). To expand antigen-specific T cells with peptide pools and then pick out the expanded clonotypes through TCR sequencing, the study relied on the ViraFEST assay. The convalescent patients' positive SARS-CoV-2 PCR tests were from March to December 2020, which was before the Alpha, Beta and Delta variants emerged in the United States. Roughly 2.1 million PBMCs per well were cultured in IMDM with approximately 5.2% human AB serum and 9 to 10 IU/ml IL-2, plus 10 ug/ml peptide pools. On days 3 and 7, half of the culture medium was replaced with fresh IL-2-containing medium. After approximately 11 days of culture, CD4+ T cells were isolated by negative selection with the EasySep CD4+ T cell isolation kit. Ficoll-Paque Plus gradient centrifugation was used to isolate PBMCs from whole blood, and the isolated PBMCs were then either used fresh or cryopreserved at -140C. In general, triplicate wells were set up for every culture condition.

Turning to this clonotype: The antigen it binds to is not known. The record has no base qualities; no much larger clone is one base away.

The TCR was taken from a human donor who had recovered from COVID-19. The sample consisted of CD4+ T cells from blood, cultured in vitro. The chain is made from TRBV20-1 and TRBJ1-5; 11 middle bases align to TRBD1. The CDR3 reads CSARTGGYQPQHF. The bases read TGCAGTGCCAGGACAGGGGGCTATCAGCCCCAGCATTTT.